The 28 T cell receptor beta chains presented below share a single source sample, sequenced in a study of T cell responses to AZD1222 COVID-19 vaccine. The repertoire was sequenced with immunoSEQ multiplex PCR; TCRdb's copy has only in-frame clones and lacks some. The sample contains approximately 94,000 clones, about 86% of which appear only once. Sample: peripheral blood, taken on day 0 of AZD1222 vaccination. The receptors shown here come from an adult in good health.

This clone has just one count. CDR3 bases: TGTGCCAGCGGGGCGGGGTTGGAGACCCAGTACTTC. It codes for CASGAGLETQYF. This chain connects TRBV9 to TRBJ2-5, with D perhaps TRBD2 (6 bases). Germline V gene data show CDR1 as SGDLS and CDR2 as YYNGEE. This CDR3 contains 12 residues. The V gene lost 7 bases and the J gene lost 5 bases, with 12 bases spanning the gap.

This chain connects TRBV7-2 to TRBJ1-3; D perhaps matches TRBD1 (5 bases). The CDR3 is 13 amino acids. Germline V gene data show CDR1 as SGHTA and CDR2 as FQGNSA. V was shortened by 6 bases and J by 4 bases, with 10 bases between the two germline ends. The CDR3 loop is CASRTDGGNTIYF. Written as DNA, the CDR3 is TGTGCCAGCAGGACAGACGGCGGAAACACCATATATTTT.

The chain recombines TRBV2 with TRBJ1-2; perhaps TRBD1 as D (6 bases). The germline gives CDR1 SNHLY, CDR2 FYNNEI. Trimming stripped 11 bases from V and 5 bases from J, with 24 bases between. The CDR3 extends over 15 amino acids. The chain's CDR3 is CAPLRGHLGGYGYTF. CDR3 in DNA: TGTGCCCCGCTCCGGGGACACCTAGGGGGGTATGGCTACACCTTC.

The V call is TRBV5-5, the J call TRBJ1-5; D is perhaps TRBD1 (5 bases). CDR3 size: 19 residues. Germline lookup yields CDR1 SGHKS and CDR2 YYEKEE (reference sequence). V lost 0 bases and J 0 bases, leaving 19 bases between the germline ends. The CDR3 coding sequence is TGTGCCAGCAGCTTGGTGGCTTGGGTAGGGGTGAATAGCAATCAGCCCCAGCATTTT. This codes for CASSLVAWVGVNSNQPQHF. The full variable domain, in which reference TRBV5-5 and TRBJ1-5 provide the parts outside the CDR3, is DAGVTQSPTHLIKTRGQQVTLRCSPISGHKSVSWYQQVLGQGPQFIFQYYEKEERGRGNFPDRFSARQFPNYSSELNVNALLLGDSALYLCASSLVAWVGVNSNQPQHFGDGTRLSIL.

CDR3 residues: CASSLDQNTEAFF. The CDR3, as DNA: TGTGCCAGCAGCTTAGACCAGAACACTGAAGCTTTCTTT. The rearrangement joins TRBV7-6 to TRBJ1-1, with no clear D. CDR3 length: 13 residues. Germline V lookup: CDR1 SGHVS, CDR2 FNYEAQ. Trimming took off 1 base at V and 1 base at J, with 4 bases between the two ends.

The V and J genes are TRBV11-2 and TRBJ1-1, with 8 bases aligning to TRBD1. From germline, CDR1 is SGHAT and CDR2 FQNNGV. This CDR3 region has 14 residues. The junction had 1 base not matched to a gene; V was cut back by 1 base and J by 3 bases. This CDR3 is CASSLVDRDTEAFF. The CDR3 DNA sequence: TGTGCCAGCAGCTTAGTGGACAGGGACACTGAAGCTTTCTTT.

The chain carries TRBV5-4 and TRBJ1-2, with D perhaps TRBD1 (5 bases). The V gene lost 0 bases and the J gene lost 3 bases, with 9 bases spanning the gap. The CDR3 length is 14 residues. In germline, CDR1 is SGHNT, CDR2 YYREEE (reference sequence). The CDR3 coding sequence is TGTGCCAGCAGCTTGGTTGGGACGGACTATGGCTACACCTTC. Amino acids: CASSLVGTDYGYTF.

CDR3 sequence: CATSDSSKGPPGDTQYF. The DNA for the CDR3 is TGTGCCACCAGTGATTCCTCCAAGGGTCCGCCGGGAGATACGCAGTATTTT. This chain connects TRBV24-1 to TRBJ2-3; D is uncertain. Per the germline V gene, CDR1 is KGHDR and CDR2 is SFDVKD. Trimming shortened V by 2 bases and J by 5 bases, and 19 bases separated the two germline ends. This CDR3 is built from 17 residues.

This chain joins TRBV27 and TRBJ1-2; unclear D gene. The germline V gene has CDR1 MNHEY and CDR2 SMNVEV (reference sequence). The CDR3 covers 15 residues. V lost 5 bases, J lost 8 bases, and 21 bases lay in between. For the CDR3, the DNA is TGTGCCAGCAGTGTAAAGGCTCTACAATACGGCGGCTACACCTTC. Its translation: CASSVKALQYGGYTF.

This clone showed up just a few times. The rearrangement joins TRBV10-3 to TRBJ1-5; D call uncertain. This CDR3 has 13 amino acids. The V and J ends lost 3 bases and 6 bases respectively, with 9 bases between them. Germline lookup yields CDR1 ENHRY and CDR2 SYGVKD. The CDR3 is CAISEGFGQPQHF. The CDR3 DNA reads as TGTGCCATCAGTGAAGGATTTGGTCAGCCCCAGCATTTT.

The V gene is TRBV5-4, the J gene TRBJ1-4; D is unresolved. This CDR3 spans 12 amino acids. Germline CDR1 reads SGHNT; CDR2 reads YYREEE (reference sequence). V lost 3 bases, J lost 13 bases, and 13 bases lay in between. CDR3 loop: CASSSDRVALFF. In nucleotides, the CDR3 is TGTGCCAGCAGCTCGGACCGGGTTGCACTGTTTTTT.

This clone was recorded once. This chain links TRBV20-1 with TRBJ2-2, with no clear D. The CDR3 is 11 residues long. Germline CDR1 is DFQATT and CDR2 is SNEGSKA (reference sequence). Trimming removed 1 base at V and 9 bases at J, with 6 bases between. In DNA form, the CDR3 reads TGCAGTGCTAGAGGGGCCCGGGAGCTGTTTTTT. Translation: CSARGARELFF.

The chain employs TRBV5-4 and TRBJ2-3; 7 bases match TRBD2. The CDR3 loop spans 15 amino acids. The germline V gene has CDR1 SGHNT and CDR2 YYREEE (reference sequence). V lost 4 bases, J lost 3 bases, and 8 bases stayed unmatched. The CDR3 reads CASSPSSGITDTQYF. In nucleotides, the CDR3 is TGTGCCAGCAGCCCATCTAGCGGAATTACAGATACGCAGTATTTT.

This rearrangement joins TRBV6-5 to TRBJ1-5; D is ambiguous. The CDR3 is 16 amino acids. Germline lookup yields CDR1 MNHEY and CDR2 SVGAGI. Trimming removed 3 bases from V and 4 bases from J, with 16 bases in between. CDR3: CASSYGEGRSNQPQHF. The CDR3 DNA reads TGTGCCAGCAGTTATGGGGAAGGGCGGTCGAATCAGCCCCAGCATTTT.

The genes are TRBV3-1 (or the pseudogene TRBV3-2) and TRBJ1-1; D remains ambiguous. Looked up from germline, CDR1 is LGHDT and CDR2 is YNNKEL (reference sequence). This CDR3 region has 15 residues. Trimming shortened V by 2 bases and J by 3 bases, and 13 bases separated the two germline ends. The CDR3 reads CASSQHPGSHTEAFF. In DNA form, the CDR3 reads TGTGCCAGCAGCCAACATCCCGGGTCCCACACTGAAGCTTTCTTT.

The chain joins TRBV7-3 to TRBJ2-6, with no clear D. CDR1 is SGHTA and CDR2 is FQGTGA in the germline V gene. The CDR3 runs to 16 residues. V lost 4 bases and J lost 2, with 12 bases in between. CDR3 region: CASSSSPGAGANVLTF. The CDR3 bases are TGTGCCAGCAGCTCCTCCCCGGGCGCTGGGGCCAACGTCCTGACTTTC.

The V gene is TRBV9, the J gene TRBJ2-5; TRBD2 matches 13 bases. The CDR3 extends over 16 amino acids. Germline trimming cut 2 bases from V and 2 bases from J; bases unmatched to any gene: 3. Germline CDR1 reads SGDLS; CDR2 reads YYNGEE. CDR3 residues: CASSVGTSGTQETQYF. CDR3 nucleotide sequence: TGTGCCAGCAGCGTCGGGACTAGCGGGACGCAAGAGACCCAGTACTTC.

J is TRBJ1-2 and V is TRBV6-5; D gene ambiguous. Trimming took 4 bases from V and 2 from J, leaving 14 bases between them. This CDR3 contains 15 residues. Germline CDR1 is MNHEY and CDR2 is SVGAGI. CDR3 amino acids: CASSLTASENYGYTF. CDR3 DNA: TGTGCCAGCAGTTTGACGGCGAGCGAGAACTATGGCTACACCTTC.

The chain employs TRBV3-1 (or the pseudogene TRBV3-2) and TRBJ2-2, with no clear D. The CDR3 is 16 amino acids. V lost 2 bases, J lost 5 bases, and 15 bases lay in between. Germline V lookup: CDR1 LGHDT, CDR2 YNNKEL (reference sequence). The CDR3 nucleotides are TGTGCCAGCAGCCAAAGGCGTCAGAGGTCGACCGGGGAGCTGTTTTTT. Protein product: CASSQRRQRSTGELFF.

The J gene is TRBJ2-2, the V gene TRBV11-2; D unclear. Looked up from germline, CDR1 is SGHAT and CDR2 is FQNNGV. Trimming pared 4 bases from V and 4 bases from J, leaving 19 bases between. This CDR3 has 17 amino acids. The CDR3 DNA reads TGTGCCAGCAGCTACCACCCCCCCATAGGAGCCACCGGGGAGCTGTTTTTT. It is translated as CASSYHPPIGATGELFF.

The CDR3 loop is CASSLWGAPGNTIYF. CDR3 nucleotides: TGTGCCAGCAGCTTATGGGGCGCCCCTGGAAACACCATATATTTT. V usage is TRBV11-1 and J usage is TRBJ1-3; D might be TRBD1 (5 bases). Per germline, CDR1 SGHAT and CDR2 FQDESV (reference sequence). The CDR3 length is 15 residues. The ends were cut back, 2 bases at V and 2 bases at J, with 10 bases in the middle. The full variable domain, with the rest looked up from reference TRBV11-1 and TRBJ1-3, is EAEVAQSPRYKITEKSQAVAFWCDPISGHATLYWYRQILGQGPELLVQFQDESVVDDSQLPKDRFSAERLKGVDSTLKIQPAELGDSAMYLCASSLWGAPGNTIYFGEGSWLTVV.

The chain carries TRBV27 and TRBJ2-3, with a tentative D call TRBD2 (5 bases). The germline V gene has CDR1 MNHEY and CDR2 SMNVEV (reference sequence). Trimming stripped 6 bases from V and 0 bases from J, with 16 bases between. The CDR3 is 16 residues long. The CDR3 DNA reads as TGTGCCAGCAGAGGAGGACGGCTCGGTAGCACAGATACGCAGTATTTT. Translating gives CASRGGRLGSTDTQYF.

This clone was observed a single time. This chain connects TRBV27 to TRBJ1-1, with D uncertain. This CDR3 has 16 amino acids. Trimming cost V 4 bases and J 3 bases, with 18 bases left between them. CDR1 MNHEY and CDR2 SMNVEV come from the germline V gene (reference sequence). CDR3 protein: CASSSAGFLGDTEAFF. The CDR3, as DNA: TGTGCCAGCAGTTCCGCGGGGTTTCTTGGGGACACTGAAGCTTTCTTT.

CDR3 protein: CASSPRMDLTGELFF. In DNA form, the CDR3 reads TGTGCCAGCAGTCCCCGGATGGACTTGACCGGGGAGCTGTTTTTT. The chain uses TRBV2 and TRBJ2-2; possibly TRBD2 for D (5 bases). CDR3 length: 15 amino acids. In germline, CDR1 is SNHLY, CDR2 FYNNEI. The V end lost 5 bases, the J end lost 5 bases, and 15 bases lay between the germline ends.

V and J are TRBV15 and TRBJ1-4, with 8 bases matching TRBD1. The germline V gene encodes CDR1 LNHNV and CDR2 YYDKDF (reference sequence). J lost 5 bases, V lost 2 bases, and 7 bases had no gene match. The CDR3 runs to 16 residues. CDR3 nucleotide sequence: TGTGCCACCAGCAGAAATTCAGGGGGCGGGAATGAAAAACTGTTTTTT. Protein: CATSRNSGGGNEKLFF.

This sequence joins TRBV9 and TRBJ1-2; 9 nucleotides match TRBD1. Germline lookup yields CDR1 SGDLS and CDR2 YYNGEE. The CDR3 loop spans 14 amino acids. V dropped 3 bases and J dropped 8; count of bases not matched to a gene: 8. The CDR3 DNA follows: TGTGCCAGCAGCGGAACGGGGACAGGGAAGGGCTACACCTTC. Its translation: CASSGTGTGKGYTF.

The rearrangement joins TRBV9 to TRBJ2-7, with 7 bases fitting TRBD1. This CDR3 comprises 13 residues. Germline CDR1 SGDLS, CDR2 YYNGEE. The J segment lost 7 bases and the V segment lost 3 bases, leaving 7 bases of the junction unmatched. The DNA of the CDR3 is TGTGCCAGCAGCGCGACAGGGTTCTCTGAGCAGTACTTC. This codes for CASSATGFSEQYF.

This clone came up once. This chain uses TRBV11-3 with TRBJ2-3, with 7 nucleotides matching TRBD2. V lost 5 bases and J lost 6; bases outside the gene matches: 11. The CDR3 is made up of 15 amino acids. From germline, CDR1 is SGHNT and CDR2 YENEEA. CDR3 DNA: TGTGCCAGCAGCCTTGGGGGGATAGCGGGTGATACGCAGTATTTT. As protein: CASSLGGIAGDTQYF.